This T cell receptor (beta chain) was sequenced in a study of long-term antiretroviral therapy in people with HIV. General study findings and limits: Repertoires with HIV possessed tighter CDR3 length spans than those of controls.

For this clone: What it recognizes is unknown.

Germline loops: CDR1 SGHRS, CDR2 YFSETQ. V lost 3 bases to trimming and J lost 1 base, with 10 bases between them. This CDR3 contains 14 residues. This was the immunoSEQ v3.0 assay at survey level. Clones were read by immunoSEQ multiplex PCR, and TCRdb kept only the in-frame ones, dropping some. The table shows about 22,000 clones, with 85% to 90% occurring only once. The chain employs TRBV5-1 and TRBJ1-1, with D maybe TRBD1 (6 bases). The TCR was taken from a man in his fifties or sixties with HIV. This material consisted of unsorted PBMCs, taken 1.3 years after starting antiretroviral therapy. This chain's CDR3 is CASSSMTGNTEAFF. The CDR3 DNA sequence: TGCGCCAGCAGCTCAATGACAGGGAACACTGAAGCTTTCTTT.